This is a list of T cell receptor beta chains from one sample in a study of identical twins. MiXCR was run by TCRdb on the 5' RACE reads, yielding one entry per CDR3 protein. The sample has 400,000 to 550,000 distinct CDR3 sequences; roughly a fifth are singletons. These data were also reused for a study on T cells expressing NK-cell markers.

Sequencing input: CD4+ T cells sorted from blood. The receptors shown here come from a woman aged 18 to 35 in good health. Each CDR3 is given without its conserved first and last residue. Each record gives: J gene, V gene, CDR3 protein.

>TRBJ1-5|TRBV12-3/TRBV12-4
ASSSDGNQPQH
>TRBJ1-1|TRBV7-9
ASSFAEVRAF
>TRBJ2-7|TRBV7-9
ASSFQNYEQY
>TRBJ2-1|TRBV23-1
ASSHFDCYNEQF
>TRBJ1-2|TRBV5-1
ASSRIQGDGYT
>TRBJ2-1|TRBV18
ASSRQDSYNEQF
>TRBJ2-1|TRBV10-3
AISIAGTSYNEQF
>TRBJ2-7|TRBV18
ASSPVVAGGGEQY
>TRBJ1-2|TRBV20-1
SALLAAVYGYT
>TRBJ2-7|TRBV15
ATSRSRQVQSYEQY
>TRBJ2-3|TRBV7-3
ASTVAGGRDTQY
>TRBJ2-2|TRBV7-9
ASSSEVAGELF
>TRBJ1-2|TRBV5-1
ASSSNYRGNYGYT
>TRBJ2-1|TRBV29-1
SAISGGGGNEQF
>TRBJ2-1|TRBV4-3
ASSKRETSYNEQF
>TRBJ2-1|TRBV7-7
ASSPGLAVHNEQF
>TRBJ2-3|TRBV7-2
ASDVGGPSNTQY
>TRBJ1-1|TRBV5-1
ASSIRQGANTEAF
>TRBJ2-3|TRBV5-1
ASSPRLAGRDDTQY
>TRBJ1-1|TRBV12-3/TRBV12-4
ASTRWADYTEAF
>TRBJ1-1|TRBV5-6
ASSRDRVNTEAF
>TRBJ1-4|TRBV3-1
ASSQPGQGTKLF
>TRBJ2-2|TRBV19
ASSILGAGELF
>TRBJ2-7|TRBV12-3/TRBV12-4
ASSFRGGYEQY
>TRBJ2-5|TRBV6-1
ASSKYVSETQY
>TRBJ2-3|TRBV9
ASSVSGGAGDTQY
>TRBJ2-7|TRBV20-1
SARDKYTPEQY
>TRBJ2-7|TRBV7-9
ASGFDRTYEQY
>TRBJ1-1|TRBV12-3/TRBV12-4
ASGFSLNTEAF
>TRBJ2-2|TRBV29-1
SVSGQGNGELF
>TRBJ2-3|TRBV6-1
ASRSSGRAPDTQY
>TRBJ2-3|TRBV14
ASSQEVGQGTDTQY
>TRBJ1-1|TRBV4-3
ASSLRTGTEAF
>TRBJ1-1|TRBV10-3
AINPQGNTEAF
>TRBJ2-1|TRBV13
ASSPGQGAYNEQF
>TRBJ2-1|TRBV15
ATSRDYRAGARNEQF
>TRBJ2-7|TRBV2
ASSEARIRAGYEQY
>TRBJ2-1|TRBV20-1
SARESSGGINEQF
>TRBJ1-2|TRBV4-2
ASSQVDRDGYT
>TRBJ1-5|TRBV12-3/TRBV12-4
ASSPGQGALGGQPQH
>TRBJ1-4|TRBV10-3
AISESGTNEKLF
>TRBJ2-1|TRBV7-2
ASSLGLPSNNEQF
>TRBJ2-1|TRBV20-1
SAIPRTGSHNEQF
>TRBJ2-1|TRBV12-3/TRBV12-4
ASSRQSYNEQF
>TRBJ2-1|TRBV5-1
ASSLDPGPSSYNEQF
>TRBJ1-2|TRBV5-1
ASSLPGQGAGYT
>TRBJ2-3|TRBV3-1
ASSQARDTLQY
>TRBJ2-3|TRBV11-2
ASSLMIRLSTDTQY
>TRBJ2-3|TRBV3-1
ASGTSTDTQY
>TRBJ1-3|TRBV5-1
ASSRDAFSGNTIY
>TRBJ2-7|TRBV3-1
ASSSLGHGFGEQY
>TRBJ2-5|TRBV12-3/TRBV12-4
ASSFPAGGKETQY
>TRBJ2-3|TRBV5-1
ASSFRDRATDTQY
>TRBJ1-3|TRBV6-4
ASSDTAKGNTIY
>TRBJ2-2|TRBV7-9
ASSLSRLAANTGELF